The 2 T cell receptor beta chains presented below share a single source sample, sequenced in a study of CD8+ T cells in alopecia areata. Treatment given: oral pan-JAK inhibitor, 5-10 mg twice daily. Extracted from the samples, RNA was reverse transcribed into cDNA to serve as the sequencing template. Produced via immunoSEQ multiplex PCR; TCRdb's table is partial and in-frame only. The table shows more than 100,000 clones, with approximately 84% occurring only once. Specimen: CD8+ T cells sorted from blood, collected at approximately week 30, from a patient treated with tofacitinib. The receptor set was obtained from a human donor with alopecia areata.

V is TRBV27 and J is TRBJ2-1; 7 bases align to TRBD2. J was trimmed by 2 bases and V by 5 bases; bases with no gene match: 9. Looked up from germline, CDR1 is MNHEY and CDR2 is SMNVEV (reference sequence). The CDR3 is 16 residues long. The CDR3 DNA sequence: TGTGCCAGCAGTCTTAATAGCGGGCGGCCCTACAATGAGCAGTTCTTC. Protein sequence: CASSLNSGRPYNEQFF.

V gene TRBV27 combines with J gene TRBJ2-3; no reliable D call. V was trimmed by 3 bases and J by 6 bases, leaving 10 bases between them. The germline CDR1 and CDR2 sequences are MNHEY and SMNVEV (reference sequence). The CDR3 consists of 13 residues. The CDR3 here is CASSFLGRDTQYF. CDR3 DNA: TGTGCCAGCAGTTTTTTGGGTCGGGATACGCAGTATTTT.